This TCR beta chain derives from a study of cytomegalovirus exposure and HLA in healthy donors. Study conclusions and caveats: A later analysis showed HLA-associated TCR beta chains outstripping equally common others in clonal expansion. Cytomegalovirus status was reportedly diagnosed by the classifier with high specificity and sensitivity. Most CMV-associated TCR beta chains were later found to appear HLA-restricted.

60 Vbeta and 13 Jbeta primers were used in PCR. Sequenced by immunoSEQ multiplex PCR; TCRdb stores in-frame clones only, minus some. Altogether tens of thousands of clones are present, over 60% being singletons, with the ten largest covering 3% to 4.5%. Comments on this clone: Its antigen is not identified.

The specimen was PBMCs. The receptor was derived from a man younger than 40 in good health and CMV-seronegative.

CDR3 DNA sequence: TGTGCCTGGAGTGTACCTACTAGCGCAGTGACCTACGAGCAGTACTTC. Encoded protein: CAWSVPTSAVTYEQYF. The chain joins TRBV30 to TRBJ2-7, with TRBD2 matching over 7 bases. Trimming took 0 bases from V and 2 from J; bases not matched to a gene: 10. Germline V gives CDR1 GTSNPN, CDR2 SVGIG (reference sequence). The CDR3 totals 16 residues.